This T cell receptor beta chain is from a study of T cells in Graves' hyperthyroidism and ophthalmopathy. Whole-study findings and limits: Among clonotypes expanded in thyroid above 0.001, most were also found in blood. The model anticipated ophthalmopathy a median 6.5 months pre-onset.

This CDR3 has 15 residues. Looked up from germline, CDR1 is MNHNS and CDR2 is SASEGT. Criteria for exclusion of patients were uncontrolled infection, other autoimmune disease, pregnancy or lactation. Clinical symptoms, serum thyroxine, TRAb, thyroid ultrasound and orbital computed tomography informed diagnoses. TCR beta CDR3 regions were amplified from RNA transcripts. The TCR CDR3 was amplified in a first-round RT-PCR using the HTBI primer set. MiXCR, run by TCRdb on the multiplex PCR reads, gives a single entry per CDR3 protein. The repertoire consists of approximately 300,000 distinct CDR3 sequences, with around 15% occurring once and the leading ten covering over 50%. Turning to this clonotype: Its specificity is not known. A junction boundary mismatches the germline segment, possibly from a read error.

J is TRBJ2-2 and V is TRBV6-1; a possible D gene is TRBD2 (6 bases). This clonotype was obtained from a woman aged 55-70 years with Graves' ophthalmopathy. The sequenced sample was blood. The CDR3 region has the DNA TGTGCCAGCAGCTGGGGGGAGACGAACACCGCGGAGCTGTTTTTT. Translated: CASSWGETNTAELFF.